The clone carrying this TCR beta chain came up many times. The record originates from a study of T-cell reconstitution after alpha-beta-depleted transplantation in children. Unique molecular identifiers were incorporated during preparation of the TCRbeta library. Each CDR3 protein is one row after TCRdb ran MiXCR on the PCR reads. The sample comprises approximately 340,000 distinct CDR3 sequences, 9% to 12% of which are singletons, and 2% to 2.5% rests with the top ten. The V gene lost 5 bases and the J gene lost 0 bases, with 20 bases spanning the gap. The CDR3 is 17 residues long. Germline V gene data show CDR1 as DFQATT and CDR2 as SNEGSKA (reference sequence).

This TCR derives from a human donor who donated a stem cell graft to a child with acute lymphoblastic leukemia. The specimen was PBMCs from the stem cell graft donor, collected from the stem cell graft. The J gene is TRBJ2-1, the V gene TRBV20-1; possible D gene TRBD2, 5 bases. Here the CDR3 reads CSAPRALGRSSYNEQFF. In DNA form, the CDR3 reads TGCAGTGCTCCGAGGGCCCTTGGACGGAGCTCCTACAATGAGCAGTTCTTC.